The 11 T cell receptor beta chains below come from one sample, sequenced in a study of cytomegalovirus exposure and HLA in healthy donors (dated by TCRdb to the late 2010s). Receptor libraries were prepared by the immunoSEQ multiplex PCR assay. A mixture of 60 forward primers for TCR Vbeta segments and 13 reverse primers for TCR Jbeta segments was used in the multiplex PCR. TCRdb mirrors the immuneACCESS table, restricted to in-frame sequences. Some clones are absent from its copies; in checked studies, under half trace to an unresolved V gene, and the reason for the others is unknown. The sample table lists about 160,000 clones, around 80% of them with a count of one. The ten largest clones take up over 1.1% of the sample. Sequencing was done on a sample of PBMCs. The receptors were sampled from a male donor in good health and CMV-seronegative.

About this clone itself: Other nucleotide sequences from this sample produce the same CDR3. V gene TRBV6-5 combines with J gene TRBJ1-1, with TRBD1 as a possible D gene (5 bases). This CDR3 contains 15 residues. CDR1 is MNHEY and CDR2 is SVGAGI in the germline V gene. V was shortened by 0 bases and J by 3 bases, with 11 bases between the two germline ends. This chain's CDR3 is CASSYSRTGDTEAFF. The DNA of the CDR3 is TGTGCCAGCAGTTACTCGAGGACGGGGGACACTGAAGCTTTCTTT.

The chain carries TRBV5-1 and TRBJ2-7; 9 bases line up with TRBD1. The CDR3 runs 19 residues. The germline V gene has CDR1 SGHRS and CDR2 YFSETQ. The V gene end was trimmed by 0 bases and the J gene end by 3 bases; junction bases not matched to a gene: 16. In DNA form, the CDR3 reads TGCGCCAGCAGCTTGGGGGGGACAGGGATTCGGCCGACGAACTACGAGCAGTACTTC. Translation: CASSLGGTGIRPTNYEQYF.

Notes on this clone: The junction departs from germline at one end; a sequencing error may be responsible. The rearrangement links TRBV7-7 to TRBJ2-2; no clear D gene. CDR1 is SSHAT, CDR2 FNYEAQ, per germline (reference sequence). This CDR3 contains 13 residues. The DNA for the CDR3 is TGTGCTAGCAGCCTACTATACACCGGGGAGCTGTTTTTT. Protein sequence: CASSLLYTGELFF.

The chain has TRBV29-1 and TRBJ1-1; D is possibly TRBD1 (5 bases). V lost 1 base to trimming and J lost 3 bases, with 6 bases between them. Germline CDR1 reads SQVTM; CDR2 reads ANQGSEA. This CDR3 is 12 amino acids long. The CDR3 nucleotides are TGCAGCGTTGAAGGCAGGGACACTGAAGCTTTCTTT. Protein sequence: CSVEGRDTEAFF.

CDR3 sequence reads: CASSELAMIVNSPLHF. CDR3 in DNA: TGTGCCAGCAGTGAACTAGCGATGATTGTGAATTCACCCCTCCACTTT. The chain is built from TRBV2 and TRBJ1-6; D is uncertain. The CDR3 has 16 residues. V was shortened by 2 bases and J by 7 bases, with 15 bases between the two germline ends. Germline V lookup: CDR1 SNHLY, CDR2 FYNNEI.

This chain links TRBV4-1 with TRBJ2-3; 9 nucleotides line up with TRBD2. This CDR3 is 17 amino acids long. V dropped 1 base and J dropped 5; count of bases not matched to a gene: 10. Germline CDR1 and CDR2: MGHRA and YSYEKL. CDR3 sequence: CASSQVAAGGPGDTQYF. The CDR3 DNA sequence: TGCGCCAGCAGCCAAGTAGCCGCGGGGGGGCCTGGAGATACGCAGTATTTT.

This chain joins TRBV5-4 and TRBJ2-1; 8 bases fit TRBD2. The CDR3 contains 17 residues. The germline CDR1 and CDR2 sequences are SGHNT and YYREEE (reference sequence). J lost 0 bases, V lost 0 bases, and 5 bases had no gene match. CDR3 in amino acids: CASSLEGGRSSYNEQFF. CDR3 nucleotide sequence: TGTGCCAGCAGCTTGGAAGGCGGGAGGAGCTCCTACAATGAGCAGTTCTTC.

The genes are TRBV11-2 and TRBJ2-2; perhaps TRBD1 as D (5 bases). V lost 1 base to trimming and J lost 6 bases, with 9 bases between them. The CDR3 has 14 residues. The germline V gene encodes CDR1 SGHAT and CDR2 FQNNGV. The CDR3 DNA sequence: TGTGCCAGCAGCTTAGGCGCAGGGTCCGGGGAGCTGTTTTTT. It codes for CASSLGAGSGELFF. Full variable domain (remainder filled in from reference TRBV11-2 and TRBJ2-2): EAGVAQSPRYKIIEKRQSVAFWCNPISGHATLYWYQQILGQGPKLLIQFQNNGVVDDSQLPKDRFSAERLKGVDSTLKIQPAKLEDSAVYLCASSLGAGSGELFFGEGSRLTVL.

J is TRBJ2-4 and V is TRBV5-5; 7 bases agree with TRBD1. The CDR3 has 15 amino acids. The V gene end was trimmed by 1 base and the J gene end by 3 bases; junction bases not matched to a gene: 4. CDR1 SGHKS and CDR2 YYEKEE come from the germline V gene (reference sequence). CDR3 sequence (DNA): TGTGCCAGCAGCTTGTATACAGGGGTCAAAAACATTCAGTACTTC. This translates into CASSLYTGVKNIQYF.

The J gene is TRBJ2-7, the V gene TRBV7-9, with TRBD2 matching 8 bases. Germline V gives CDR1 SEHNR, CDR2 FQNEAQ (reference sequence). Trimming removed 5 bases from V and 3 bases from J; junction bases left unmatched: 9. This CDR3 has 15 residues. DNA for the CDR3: TGTGCCAGCAGCCGGACTAGCCTGGCGGGCTACGAGCAGTACTTC. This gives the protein CASSRTSLAGYEQYF.

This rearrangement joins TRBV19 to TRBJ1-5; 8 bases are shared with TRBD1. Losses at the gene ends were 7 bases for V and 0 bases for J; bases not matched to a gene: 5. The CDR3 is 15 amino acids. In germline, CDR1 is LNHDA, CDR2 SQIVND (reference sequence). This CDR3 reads CASTWTGYSNQPQHF. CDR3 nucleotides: TGTGCCAGTACCTGGACAGGGTATAGCAATCAGCCCCAGCATTTT.